One and the same sample provided the 14 T cell receptor beta chains below, sequenced in a study of persistence of HIV-infected CD4 T cells. This was the immunoSEQ version 4 assay in survey mode. The method was immunoSEQ multiplex PCR; TCRdb's version includes in-frame clones alone and lacks a portion of them. The repertoire has tens of thousands of clones, under 80% of them found once; the top ten carry under 2%. An overlapping HIV-1 Gag peptide pool stimulated these cells at about 1 ug/peptide/mL. CD40L/CD69 double-negative CD45RO-high memory CD4+ T cells were collected. No antigens are known for them. The material was CD4+ T cells sorted from PBMCs after approximately 18-hour stimulation, obtained from a patient who received antiretroviral therapy. These TCRs come from an adult man with HIV who was CMV-seropositive.

V gene TRBV19 combines with J gene TRBJ2-3; possible D gene TRBD1, 5 bases. Germline CDR1 and CDR2: LNHDA and SQIVND (reference sequence). The CDR3 consists of 16 residues. The V end lost 6 bases, the J end lost 2 bases, and 18 bases lay between the germline ends. Here the CDR3 DNA reads TGTGCCAGTAGGGGAAGGGGCCCATACTTCACAGATACGCAGTATTTT. This sequence encodes CASRGRGPYFTDTQYF.

The V and J genes are TRBV3-1 (or the pseudogene TRBV3-2) and TRBJ1-3; D is possibly TRBD1 (6 bases). Germline assignment: CDR1 LGHDT and CDR2 YNNKEL (reference sequence). The CDR3 runs to 17 residues. The V end was cut by 1 base, the J end by 0 bases, with 13 bases between. The chain's CDR3 is CASSQAYRALSGNTIYF. CDR3 sequence (DNA): TGTGCCAGCAGCCAAGCCTACAGGGCCCTCTCTGGAAACACCATATATTTT.

This chain joins TRBV5-1 and TRBJ2-2; D ambiguous. Germline lookup yields CDR1 SGHRS and CDR2 YFSETQ. The V and J ends lost 2 bases and 0 bases respectively, with 8 bases between them. The CDR3 spans 15 residues. DNA of the CDR3: TGCGCCAGCAGCTTCGCAGAAGCGAACACCGGGGAGCTGTTTTTT. This gives the protein CASSFAEANTGELFF.

The rearrangement joins TRBV24-1 to TRBJ1-5; perhaps TRBD1 as D (5 bases). V was shortened by 3 bases and J by 2 bases, with 13 bases between the two germline ends. The CDR3 is 16 residues long. In germline, CDR1 is KGHDR, CDR2 SFDVKD. In DNA form, the CDR3 reads TGTGCCACCAGTGATCCGGGGCCGGGGGGCAATCAGCCCCAGCATTTT. Translation: CATSDPGPGGNQPQHF.

CDR3 nucleotide sequence: TGTGCCAGCAGTTTCGACGGGATGAACACTGAAGCTTTCTTT. Its protein is CASSFDGMNTEAFF. The V gene is TRBV2, the J gene TRBJ1-1; the D is unclear. V lost 5 bases and J 0 bases, leaving 10 bases between the germline ends. Germline assignment: CDR1 SNHLY and CDR2 FYNNEI. The CDR3 covers 14 residues.

This chain uses TRBV25-1 with TRBJ1-3, with D perhaps matching TRBD1 (6 bases). CDR3 length: 16 residues. V lost 3 bases to trimming and J lost 0 bases, with 12 bases between them. Germline CDR1 is MGHDK and CDR2 is SYGVNS. DNA of the CDR3: TGTGCCAGCAGTGACCTTCAGGGGTACTCTGGAAACACCATATATTTT. Its translation: CASSDLQGYSGNTIYF.

The rearrangement uses TRBV19 and TRBJ1-2; D remains unclear. The V end was cut by 5 bases, the J end by 0 bases, with 13 bases between. CDR1 LNHDA and CDR2 SQIVND come from the germline V gene (reference sequence). The CDR3 runs 15 residues. CDR3 nucleotide sequence: TGTGCCAGTAGTGACGGGAGGCCTCCTAACTATGGCTACACCTTC. This sequence encodes CASSDGRPPNYGYTF.

The chain carries TRBV2 and TRBJ2-3; 8 bases line up with TRBD2. CDR1 SNHLY and CDR2 FYNNEI come from the germline V gene. V trimming: 5 bases; J trimming: 8 bases; junction bases outside the gene matches: 6. This CDR3 is built from 13 residues. For the CDR3, the DNA is TGTGCCAGCAGTCCCGGGGGGGCAGGTACGCAGTATTTT. Its translation: CASSPGGAGTQYF. Full variable domain (missing parts from reference TRBV2 and TRBJ2-3): EPEVTQTPSHQVTQMGQEVILRCVPISNHLYFYWYRQILGQKVEFLVSFYNNEISEKSEIFDDQFSVERPDGSNFTLKIRSTKLEDSAMYFCASSPGGAGTQYFGPGTRLTVL.

The V gene is TRBV3-1 (or the pseudogene TRBV3-2), the J gene TRBJ2-1, with TRBD2 matching over 8 bases. Germline V lookup: CDR1 LGHDT, CDR2 YNNKEL (reference sequence). The CDR3 is 16 residues long. The ends lost 8 bases at V and 3 bases at J; junction bases unmatched: 12. The CDR3, as DNA: TGTGCCAGCTGTTCTCGGACTAGCTCAAGCTACAATGAGCAGTTCTTC. This sequence encodes CASCSRTSSSYNEQFF.

The chain links TRBV6-1 to TRBJ1-1; D perhaps matches TRBD1 (6 bases). From germline, CDR1 is MNHNS and CDR2 SASEGT. CDR3 length: 16 amino acids. Trimming stripped 1 base from V and 5 bases from J, with 17 bases between. CDR3 sequence (DNA): TGTGCCAGCAGTGAAGGAGGGGGACATCGAGGGACTGAAGCTTTCTTT. This sequence encodes CASSEGGGHRGTEAFF.

V and J are TRBV6-5 and TRBJ1-2; TRBD1 aligns across 7 bases. V was clipped by 7 bases and J by 4 bases; unmatched bases: 3. CDR3 length: 12 amino acids. Germline V lookup: CDR1 MNHEY, CDR2 SVGAGI. This CDR3 is CASTGQIYGYTF. The CDR3 coding sequence is TGTGCCAGCACGGGACAGATCTATGGCTACACCTTC.

The chain links TRBV10-1 to TRBJ2-3, with a tentative D call TRBD1 (5 bases). Trimming removed 5 bases from V and 2 bases from J, with 11 bases in between. The CDR3 has 14 amino acids. In germline, CDR1 is WNHNN, CDR2 SYGVQD (reference sequence). CDR3 in DNA: TGCGCCAGCAGTAGGACACTCCCCACAGATACGCAGTATTTT. Its translation is CASSRTLPTDTQYF.

The chain is built from TRBV6-5 and TRBJ1-1; no definite D call. Germline CDR1 reads MNHEY; CDR2 reads SVGAGI. There are 13 residues in the CDR3. V was shortened by 8 bases and J by 6 bases, with 16 bases between the two germline ends. The CDR3, as DNA: TGTGCCAGCCTTGGGGAGGTTCCCGCTGAAGCTTTCTTT. Protein product: CASLGEVPAEAFF.

The rearrangement links TRBV9 to TRBJ2-5, with D perhaps matching TRBD1 or TRBD2 (5 bases each). Germline CDR1 is SGDLS and CDR2 is YYNGEE. V lost 0 bases, J lost 5 bases, and 11 bases lay in between. The CDR3 is made up of 14 amino acids. CDR3 in amino acids: CASSVAGTGETQYF. The CDR3 DNA is TGTGCCAGCAGCGTAGCAGGGACGGGGGAGACCCAGTACTTC.